A single sample is the source of the 29 T cell receptor beta chains below, sequenced in a study of T cells after yellow fever vaccination. TCRdb reanalysed the 5' RACE reads using MiXCR and keeps one entry per CDR3 protein. The sample consists of some 350,000 distinct CDR3 sequences, about 6.2% of them appearing once. The sequencing here drew on PBMCs, taken 5 days after the yellow fever booster vaccination. These receptors were collected from a man in his thirties or forties who received the YFV17D yellow fever vaccine.

This clonotype was observed a handful of times. This CDR3 is CASSLRGSLHGTIYF. In DNA form, the CDR3 reads TGTGCCAGCAGCTTAAGGGGCAGCTTGCACGGCACCATATATTTT. The chain combines TRBV11-2 with TRBJ1-3, with D possibly being TRBD1 (5 bases). The CDR3 runs 15 residues. Germline CDR1 and CDR2: SGHAT and FQNNGV. V lost 2 bases, J lost 9 bases, and 17 bases lay in between.

The chain has TRBV23-1 and TRBJ2-5; possible D gene TRBD2, 5 bases. TRBV23-1 is reported as an ORF; its role is uncertain. V dropped 2 bases and J dropped 5 bases, with 15 bases sitting between them. CDR3 size: 15 residues. The chain's CDR3 is CASSQGPPLGETQYF. The DNA for the CDR3 is TGCGCCAGCAGTCAAGGGCCGCCACTAGGGGAGACCCAGTACTTC.

The gene calls are TRBV6-1 and TRBJ2-3; 7 nucleotides match TRBD1. Germline trimming cut 6 bases from V and 5 bases from J; bases unmatched to any gene: 8. The CDR3 totals 14 residues. The germline gives CDR1 MNHNS, CDR2 SASEGT. DNA for the CDR3: TGTGCCAGCAGAGCCACCGCAGGGGGAGATACGCAGTATTTT. Its translation: CASRATAGGDTQYF.

There are many counts of this clonotype. The V call is TRBV7-3, the J call TRBJ2-7; D is uncertain. This CDR3 has 13 residues. Germline loops: CDR1 SGHTA, CDR2 FQGTGA. V gave up 5 bases and J gave up 4 bases, with 12 bases separating them. The CDR3 region is CASSLYVGYEQYF. CDR3 DNA sequence: TGTGCCAGCAGCCTCTACGTCGGGTACGAGCAGTACTTC.

The genes are TRBV24-1 and TRBJ2-3; TRBD2 matches 10 bases. Germline assignment: CDR1 KGHDR and CDR2 SFDVKD. With V trimmed by 7 bases and J by 1 base, 4 bases remained unmatched. CDR3 size: 15 residues. The CDR3 is CATSASGSGTDTQYF. Here the CDR3 DNA reads TGTGCCACCAGCGCTAGCGGGAGTGGCACAGATACGCAGTATTTT.

The rearrangement joins TRBV7-9 to TRBJ1-1; a possible D gene is TRBD1 (6 bases). The germline V gene has CDR1 SEHNR and CDR2 FQNEAQ (reference sequence). CDR3 length equals 14 residues. The V end lost 3 bases, the J end lost 0 bases, and 8 bases lay between the germline ends. DNA of the CDR3: TGTGCCAGCAGCTTTGGGGGCCTGAACACTGAAGCTTTCTTT. Protein product: CASSFGGLNTEAFF.

This clonotype was seen ten or more times. The rearrangement uses TRBV4-3 and TRBJ1-3, with TRBD1 as a possible D gene (6 bases). The CDR3 has 16 residues. The germline V gene encodes CDR1 LGHNA and CDR2 YSLEER. V lost 0 bases and J lost 4, with 13 bases in between. CDR3 bases: TGCGCCAGCAGCCAAGATCCAGGGGTCGCGGGAAACACCATATATTTT. Residues: CASSQDPGVAGNTIYF.

This clonotype appeared many times. The rearrangement links TRBV7-2 to TRBJ1-2; D is ambiguous. Germline-derived CDR1 and CDR2 are SGHTA and FQGNSA. Trimming pared 1 base from V and 4 bases from J, leaving 10 bases between. The CDR3 contains 14 residues. DNA of the CDR3: TGTGCCAGCAGCTTAGTAGGTAGTAGCTATGGCTACACCTTC. As protein: CASSLVGSSYGYTF.

The chain carries TRBV29-1 and TRBJ1-1; 11 nucleotides match TRBD1. The germline CDR1 and CDR2 sequences are SQVTM and ANQGSEA. CDR3 size: 13 residues. V trimming: 7 bases; J trimming: 4 bases; junction bases outside the gene matches: 5. The CDR3 loop is CSAGQGASTEAFF. The CDR3 nucleotides are TGCAGCGCAGGACAGGGGGCATCCACTGAAGCTTTCTTT.

The V and J genes are TRBV7-9 and TRBJ2-2, with D unresolved. The CDR3 covers 14 residues. Germline lookup yields CDR1 SEHNR and CDR2 FQNEAQ (reference sequence). V dropped 5 bases and J dropped 5 bases, with 12 bases sitting between them. As DNA, the CDR3 is TGTGCCAGCAGCCCAAGGCCGCGTACCGGGGAGCTGTTTTTT. This gives the protein CASSPRPRTGELFF.

In this sample, this clonotype turned up many times. V and J are TRBV12-3 or TRBV12-4 and TRBJ1-3; D may be TRBD1 (6 bases). V was trimmed by 5 bases and J by 1 base, leaving 15 bases between them. CDR3 length: 16 amino acids. CDR3: CASSRDRLLSGNTIYF. For the CDR3, the DNA is TGTGCCAGCAGTCGAGACAGGTTGTTGTCTGGAAACACCATATATTTT.

J is TRBJ2-5 and V is TRBV14; TRBD2 aligns across 9 bases. CDR1 and CDR2 (germline): SGHDN, FVKESK. The CDR3 is 16 amino acids. After removal of 1 base from V and 5 bases from J, the junction contained 8 bases not matched to a gene. The CDR3: CASSQASIAGVETQYF. The CDR3 DNA sequence: TGTGCCAGCAGCCAAGCCTCGATAGCGGGAGTGGAGACCCAGTACTTC.

This clonotype was seen only a few times. The V gene is TRBV3-1, the J gene TRBJ1-4; D unresolved. The germline gives CDR1 LGHDT, CDR2 YNNKEL (reference sequence). The CDR3 sequence is 14 residues long. The V gene lost 1 base and the J gene lost 3 bases, with 6 bases spanning the gap. CDR3: CASSQVGPNEKLFF. In DNA, the CDR3 is TGTGCCAGCAGCCAAGTGGGTCCTAATGAAAAACTGTTTTTT.

This clonotype was counted ten times or more. The chain joins TRBV7-2 to TRBJ2-3, with a tentative D call TRBD1 (5 bases). This CDR3 is built from 14 residues. Germline lookup yields CDR1 SGHTA and CDR2 FQGNSA. Trimming removed 5 bases from V and 4 bases from J, with 13 bases in between. CDR3 bases: TGTGCCAGCAGCAAGGGGCCAGGTCCAGATACGCAGTATTTT. Amino acid sequence: CASSKGPGPDTQYF.

The rearrangement links TRBV6-2 or TRBV6-3 to TRBJ1-6, with no clear D. V was trimmed by 5 bases and J by 7 bases, leaving 12 bases between them. From germline, CDR1 is MNHEY and CDR2 SVGEGT. The CDR3 has 14 amino acids. CDR3 in amino acids: CASSPRTENSPLHF. CDR3 DNA sequence: TGTGCCAGCAGTCCGAGGACGGAGAATTCACCCCTCCACTTT.

V is TRBV9 and J is TRBJ1-3; D call uncertain. Germline-derived CDR1 and CDR2 are SGDLS and YYNGEE. The CDR3 has 11 residues. Between the trimmed V and J ends, which lost 8 bases and 4 bases, there was a span of 7 bases. This CDR3 is CASGPGNTIYF. The CDR3 DNA sequence: TGTGCCAGTGGGCCAGGAAACACCATATATTTT. The full variable domain, rest sourced from reference TRBV9 and TRBJ1-3, is DSGVTQTPKHLITATGQRVTLRCSPRSGDLSVYWYQQSLDQGLQFLIQYYNGEERAKGNILERFSAQQFPDLHSELNLSSLELGDSALYFCASGPGNTIYFGEGSWLTVV.

The rearrangement joins TRBV20-1 to TRBJ2-1; TRBD1 might be the D (6 bases). Germline-derived CDR1 and CDR2 are DFQATT and SNEGSKA (reference sequence). This CDR3 is 14 amino acids long. V lost 0 bases, J lost 9 bases, and 15 bases lay in between. In nucleotides, the CDR3 is TGCAGTGCTAGAGATGAACAGGGTAATGGTGAGCAGTTCTTC. This sequence encodes CSARDEQGNGEQFF.

This clonotype came up many times. The chain couples TRBV12-3 or TRBV12-4 to TRBJ1-1; 8 nucleotides line up with TRBD1. This CDR3 has 15 amino acids. The junction had 9 bases not matched to a gene; V was cut back by 6 bases and J by 3 bases. The CDR3 loop is CASSRQGPLHTEAFF. The CDR3 DNA reads as TGTGCCAGCAGCAGACAGGGGCCCCTACACACTGAAGCTTTCTTT.

This clonotype was seen more than once but under ten times. The chain has TRBV9 and TRBJ2-2; 7 positions match TRBD2. Per germline, CDR1 SGDLS and CDR2 YYNGEE. The CDR3 runs 16 residues. J was trimmed by 2 bases and V by 0 bases; bases with no gene match: 4. CDR3 sequence: CASSVVAGVNTGELFF. The CDR3 nucleotides are TGTGCCAGCAGCGTAGTGGCGGGAGTTAACACCGGGGAGCTGTTTTTT.

The chain uses TRBV5-4 and TRBJ2-1; D gene uncertain. The V and J ends lost 0 bases and 5 bases respectively, with 6 bases between them. The CDR3 totals 13 residues. Germline V lookup: CDR1 SGHNT, CDR2 YYREEE (reference sequence). CDR3 amino acids: CASSLVHDNEQFF. In DNA form, the CDR3 reads TGTGCCAGCAGCTTGGTACACGACAATGAGCAGTTCTTC.

This clonotype has a handful of counts. The chain is built from TRBV29-1 and TRBJ2-1; 9 bases are a match to TRBD2. J lost 13 bases, V lost 7 bases, and 11 bases had no gene match. Germline V CDR1 and CDR2: SQVTM, ANQGSEA. The CDR3 runs to 12 residues. CDR3 sequence reads: CSADGGGRAQFF. CDR3 in DNA: TGCAGCGCCGATGGGGGCGGGAGGGCCCAGTTCTTC.

This clonotype has only a few counts. The chain uses TRBV6-2 or TRBV6-3 and TRBJ2-7, with D maybe TRBD2 (6 bases). The CDR3 has 14 amino acids. Germline values: CDR1 MNHEY, CDR2 SVGEGT. The V end lost 8 bases, the J end lost 0 bases, and 14 bases lay between the germline ends. For the CDR3, the DNA is TGTGCCAGCGCGGGGACCGTTAACTCCTACGAGCAGTACTTC. Translated: CASAGTVNSYEQYF.

This clonotype came up a few times. This chain links TRBV10-3 with TRBJ2-7; 7 bases map to TRBD2. V was clipped by 1 base and J by 5 bases; unmatched bases: 2. Germline V lookup: CDR1 ENHRY, CDR2 SYGVKD. The CDR3 covers 13 residues. The chain's CDR3 is CAISEYTSDEQYF. DNA for the CDR3: TGTGCCATCAGTGAGTATACTAGCGACGAGCAGTACTTC.

This clonotype was detected only a few times. The rearrangement links TRBV7-6 to TRBJ2-3; no definite D call. The CDR3 is 16 residues long. Trimming removed 5 bases at V and 5 bases at J, with 20 bases between. The germline CDR1 and CDR2 sequences are SGHVS and FNYEAQ. CDR3 bases: TGTGCCAGCAGCCGAGGCGGTGCGACACGAGGAGATACGCAGTATTTT. Its protein is CASSRGGATRGDTQYF. Variable domain in full (rest from reference TRBV7-6 and TRBJ2-3): GAGVSQSPRYKVTKRGQDVALRCDPISGHVSLYWYRQALGQGPEFLTYFNYEAQQDKSGLPNDRFSAERPEGSISTLTIQRTEQRDSAMYRCASSRGGATRGDTQYFGPGTRLTVL.

This rearrangement joins TRBV19 to TRBJ2-3; D is uncertain. This CDR3 contains 13 residues. V lost 1 base and J lost 4, with 6 bases in between. The germline V gene encodes CDR1 LNHDA and CDR2 SQIVND (reference sequence). The CDR3 loop is CASSIVLADTQYF. CDR3 bases: TGTGCCAGTAGTATAGTGTTGGCAGATACGCAGTATTTT.

The chain links TRBV4-3 to TRBJ2-3; 9 positions agree with TRBD2. V shed 6 bases and J 0 bases; nucleotides not matched to a gene: 4. Germline V CDR1 and CDR2: LGHNA, YSLEER. This CDR3 has 15 amino acids. As DNA, the CDR3 is TGCGCCAGCAGGGCTAGCGGGGCGAGCACAGATACGCAGTATTTT. Translation gives CASRASGASTDTQYF.

There are many counts of this clonotype. The gene calls are TRBV12-3 or TRBV12-4 and TRBJ2-3; 7 nucleotides line up with TRBD2. J gave up 0 bases and V 6 bases, and 6 bases lay outside the gene matches. The length of the CDR3 is 15 residues. CDR3 in DNA: TGTGCCAGCAGCTACAGCGGGGCGAGCACAGATACGCAGTATTTT. Translation: CASSYSGASTDTQYF.

This clonotype was seen many times. The chain carries TRBV4-2 and TRBJ2-7; no reliable D call. V gave up 0 bases and J gave up 9 bases, with 12 bases separating them. This CDR3 is 13 amino acids long. CDR1 LGHNA and CDR2 YNFKEQ come from the germline V gene. CDR3: CASSQEPPAGQYF. The CDR3 DNA reads as TGTGCCAGCAGCCAAGAGCCCCCAGCAGGGCAGTACTTC.

This clonotype has a handful of counts. This rearrangement joins TRBV20-1 to TRBJ2-7; no definite D call. This CDR3 has 12 residues. Per germline, CDR1 DFQATT and CDR2 SNEGSKA (reference sequence). V lost 6 bases to trimming and J lost 5 bases, with 14 bases between them. The CDR3 region is CSALEVVHEQYF. Written as DNA, the CDR3 is TGCAGTGCCCTGGAAGTAGTCCACGAGCAGTACTTC.